This is a list of T cell receptor beta chains from one sample in a study of response to subunit inactivated influenza vaccine. TCRdb passed the RT-PCR reads through MiXCR, listing each CDR3 protein once. The sample yields roughly 500,000 distinct CDR3 sequences, roughly 25% seen once. The sample also formed part of further work on T cells expressing NK-cell markers.

Sequencing was performed on CD4+ T cells sorted from PBMCs, taken approximately 12 days after vaccination. Receptors originate from a man aged 50-59 years who received an inactivated influenza vaccine. The CDR3 runs from the conserved cysteine through the conserved F or W. The D gene is left open where the match is weak. Clone size is shown for a subset of rows, as once, few, many or a class of expanded clone.

TRBV7-6,TRBJ1-1,.,.,TGTGCCAGCAGCTCGGGAGGCCAGGGAACTGAAGCTTTCTTT,CASSSGGQGTEAFF
TRBV5-1,TRBJ2-3,TRBD2,.,TGCGCCAGCAGCCAATCCGGGACTAGCGGAAATACGCAGTATTTT,CASSQSGTSGNTQYF
TRBV11-2,TRBJ2-1,TRBD2,many,TGTGCCAGCAGCCCGACAAGAGCCGGGACTAGCGGGGCCTACAATGAGCAGTTCTTC,CASSPTRAGTSGAYNEQFF
TRBV3-1,TRBJ2-4,.,few,TGTGCCAGCAGTTCAAGGGGGGTGTTAGCCAAAAACATTCAGTACTTC,CASSSRGVLAKNIQYF
TRBV28,TRBJ2-6,.,.,TGTGCCAGCAGGGGGCTAAGTGGGGCCAACGTCCTGACTTTC,CASRGLSGANVLTF
TRBV4-2,TRBJ2-3,.,.,TGTGCCAGCAGCCAAGAGAGGGGCTATACGCAGTATTTT,CASSQERGYTQYF
TRBV27,TRBJ2-3,.,few,TGTGCCAGCAGGAGCGTCAACACAGATACGCAGTATTTT,CASRSVNTDTQYF
TRBV14,TRBJ2-7,.,.,TGTGCCAGCAGCCAAGGTGGTGGGATTAGTTCCTACGAGCAGTACTTC,CASSQGGGISSYEQYF
TRBV20-1,TRBJ2-7,.,.,TGCAGTGCTTCGCCTCCTAGTGGGTTCTACGAGCAGTACTTC,CSASPPSGFYEQYF
TRBV11-2,TRBJ1-1,.,.,TGTGCCAGCAGCTTAGATCCCGGGGGCGGAACTGAAGCTTTCTTT,CASSLDPGGGTEAFF
TRBV20-1,TRBJ1-5,.,.,TGCAGTGCTAGATTGACCTCTTGGATAGAGGGCAATCAGCCCCAGCATTTT,CSARLTSWIEGNQPQHF
TRBV24-1,TRBJ2-3,TRBD1,.,TGTGCCACCAGTGATTTGCAGTCGACAGGGAGCACAGATACGCAGTATTTT,CATSDLQSTGSTDTQYF
TRBV4-2,TRBJ1-1,.,few,TGTGCCAGCAGCCCCCTTGGCGGGCCGAGGGACACTGAAGCTTTCTTT,CASSPLGGPRDTEAFF
TRBV20-1,TRBJ2-3,TRBD2,.,TGCAGTGGGGATAGCGGGAGGATATTAGATACGCAGTATTTT,CSGDSGRILDTQYF
TRBV20-1,TRBJ1-2,.,.,TGCAGTGCCCCAGGGCAGGGCTCCCTAAATGGCTACACCTTC,CSAPGQGSLNGYTF
TRBV4-3,TRBJ2-3,.,.,TGCGCCAGCAGCCCCTCGACTGGCCCAGATACGCAGTATTTT,CASSPSTGPDTQYF
TRBV27,TRBJ1-6,.,many,TGTGCCAGCAGTTTATCATGGGGGCCAATCAATTCACCCCTCCACTTT,CASSLSWGPINSPLHF
TRBV20-1,TRBJ2-2,TRBD1,few,TGCAGTGCTGAGGGACAGACGAACACCGGGGAGCTGTTTTTT,CSAEGQTNTGELFF
TRBV6-2/TRBV6-3,TRBJ2-7,TRBD2,.,TGTGCCAGCAGTTACGGGGCCCTGGCGGGAGGACTCGAGCAGTACTTC,CASSYGALAGGLEQYF
TRBV24-1,TRBJ2-2,.,.,TGTGCCACTCGGGCCCCGAACACCGGGGAGCTGTTTTTT,CATRAPNTGELFF
TRBV7-8,TRBJ2-2,.,.,TGTGCCAGCAGCTTTAATTTCTTGCGACAGCCCAGAGTCGGGGAGCTGTTTTTT,CASSFNFLRQPRVGELFF
TRBV28,TRBJ2-2,.,.,TGTGCCAGCACTAAGAGGTCCGGGGAGCTGTTTTTT,CASTKRSGELFF
TRBV20-1,TRBJ2-3,.,few,TGCAGTGCTAGTGGTGGGATTTCAGATACGCAGTATTTT,CSASGGISDTQYF
TRBV2,TRBJ1-1,.,few,TGTGCCAGCAGTTTTCAGGGTAGAGAAGCTTTCTTT,CASSFQGREAFF
TRBV29-1,TRBJ2-2,.,.,TGCAGCGTTGATACCCAAAACACCGGGGAGCTGTTTTTT,CSVDTQNTGELFF
TRBV10-2,TRBJ2-3,.,few,TGCGCCAGCGGGGGAGGCCGAGGGACAGATACGCAGTATTTT,CASGGGRGTDTQYF
TRBV11-2,TRBJ2-1,TRBD2,.,TGTGCCAGCAGCTTGAGCGGGGGGGGTTACAATGAGCAGTTCTTC,CASSLSGGGYNEQFF
TRBV29-1,TRBJ2-1,.,.,TGCAGCGTTGTGGGGAGCTCCTACAATGAGCAGTTCTTC,CSVVGSSYNEQFF
TRBV15,TRBJ1-5,.,.,TGTGCCACCAGCAGTAGACAGGGCAATCAGCCCCAGCATTTT,CATSSRQGNQPQHF
TRBV2,TRBJ2-3,.,.,TGTGCCAGCACCCGGACAATTACAGATACGCAGTATTTT,CASTRTITDTQYF
TRBV6-6,TRBJ2-7,.,.,TGTGCCAGCAGGTCACAGGGTGGGGAGCAGTACTTC,CASRSQGGEQYF
TRBV5-6,TRBJ1-2,TRBD1,.,TGTGCCAGCAGCTTGGAACAGGGGAGAGGTGGCTACACCTTC,CASSLEQGRGGYTF
TRBV10-3,TRBJ2-5,TRBD1,few,TGTGCCATCAGTTCGACAGGGGTGGAGACCCAGTACTTC,CAISSTGVETQYF
TRBV27,TRBJ2-7,.,few,TGTGCCAGCAGTGCCGAGCGGTGGGGTAGCGAGCAGTACTTC,CASSAERWGSEQYF
TRBV9,TRBJ1-1,.,few,TGTGCCAGCAGCGTAGAGGGGTGGGAATCTGAAGCTTTCTTT,CASSVEGWESEAFF
TRBV11-2,TRBJ2-5,.,many,TGTGCCAGCAGGCTACGAGGGACCCAGTACTTC,CASRLRGTQYF
TRBV5-5,TRBJ2-5,.,few,TGTGCCAGCAGCAGGGTTCTGGAGACCCAGTACTTC,CASSRVLETQYF
TRBV11-2,TRBJ2-7,.,few,TGTGCCAGCAGCTTTTCTAGCGTTAGCTCCTACGAGCAGTACTTC,CASSFSSVSSYEQYF
TRBV7-9,TRBJ2-5,.,once,TGTGCCAGCAGCTCCAGCGCGGCCCAAGAGACCCAGTACTTC,CASSSSAAQETQYF
TRBV20-1,TRBJ2-4,TRBD1,.,TGCAGTGCTAGCGACAGGGGGGGATCAAACATTCAGTACTTC,CSASDRGGSNIQYF